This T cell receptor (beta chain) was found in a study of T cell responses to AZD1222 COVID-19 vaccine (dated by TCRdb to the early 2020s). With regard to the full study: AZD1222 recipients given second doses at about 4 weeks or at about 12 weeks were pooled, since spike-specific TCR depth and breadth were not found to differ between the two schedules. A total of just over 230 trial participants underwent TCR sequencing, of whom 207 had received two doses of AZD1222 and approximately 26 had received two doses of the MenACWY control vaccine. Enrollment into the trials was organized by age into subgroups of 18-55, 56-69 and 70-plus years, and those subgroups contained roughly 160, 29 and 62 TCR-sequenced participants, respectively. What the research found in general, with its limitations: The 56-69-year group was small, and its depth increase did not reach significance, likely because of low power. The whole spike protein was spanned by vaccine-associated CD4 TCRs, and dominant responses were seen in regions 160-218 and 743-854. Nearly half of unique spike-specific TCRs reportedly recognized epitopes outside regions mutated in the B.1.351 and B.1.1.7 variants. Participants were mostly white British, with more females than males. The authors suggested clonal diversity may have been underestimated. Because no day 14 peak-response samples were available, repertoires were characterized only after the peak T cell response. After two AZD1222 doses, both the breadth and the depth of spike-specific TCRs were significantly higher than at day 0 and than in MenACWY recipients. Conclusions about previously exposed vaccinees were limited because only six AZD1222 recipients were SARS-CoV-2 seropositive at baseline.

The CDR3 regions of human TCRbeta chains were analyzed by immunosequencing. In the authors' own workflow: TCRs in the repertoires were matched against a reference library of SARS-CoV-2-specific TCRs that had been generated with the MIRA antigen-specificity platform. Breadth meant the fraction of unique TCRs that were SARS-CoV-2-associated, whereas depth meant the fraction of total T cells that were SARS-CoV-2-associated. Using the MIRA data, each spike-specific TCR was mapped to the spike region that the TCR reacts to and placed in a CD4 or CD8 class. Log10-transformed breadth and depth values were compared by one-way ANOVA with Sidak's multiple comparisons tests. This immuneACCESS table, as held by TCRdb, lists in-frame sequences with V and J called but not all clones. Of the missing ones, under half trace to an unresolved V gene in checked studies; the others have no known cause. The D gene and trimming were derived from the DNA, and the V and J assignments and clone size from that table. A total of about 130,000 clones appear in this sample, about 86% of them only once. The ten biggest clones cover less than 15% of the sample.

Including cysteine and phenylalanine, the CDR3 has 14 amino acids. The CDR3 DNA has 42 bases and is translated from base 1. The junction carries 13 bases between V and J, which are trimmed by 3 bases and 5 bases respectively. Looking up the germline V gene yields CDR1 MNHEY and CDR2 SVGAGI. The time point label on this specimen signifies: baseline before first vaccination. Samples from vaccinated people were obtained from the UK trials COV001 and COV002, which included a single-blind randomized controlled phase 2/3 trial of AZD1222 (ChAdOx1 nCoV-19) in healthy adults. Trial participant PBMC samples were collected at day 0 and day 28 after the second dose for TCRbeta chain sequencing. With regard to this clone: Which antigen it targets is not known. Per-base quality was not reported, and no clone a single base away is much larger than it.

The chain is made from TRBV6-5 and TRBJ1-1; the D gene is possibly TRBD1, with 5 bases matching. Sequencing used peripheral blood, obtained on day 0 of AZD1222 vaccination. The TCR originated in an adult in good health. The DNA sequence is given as TGTGCCAGCAGTTATAGCAGGGTACGGACTGAAGCTTTCTTT. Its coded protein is CASSYSRVRTEAFF.